This TCR beta chain was identified in a study of lymphopenia after photon versus proton radiotherapy. Findings and caveats of the study: A bigger post-nadir fall in TCR diversity correlated inversely with survival time in deceased patients.

V dropped 2 bases and J dropped 0 bases, with 9 bases sitting between them. Germline lookup yields CDR1 SGHRS and CDR2 YFSETQ. The CDR3 is made up of 15 amino acids. Some clones are missing from TCRdb's copy, which holds only in-frame ones; the method was immunoSEQ multiplex PCR. The sample yields 35,000 to 50,000 clones, roughly 92% seen once. To note about this clone: Its specificity is not known.

The starting material was peripheral blood, obtained from a patient treated with photon-based radiotherapy. The TCR sequence derives from a man aged 55 to 70 with cholangiocarcinoma. The genes are TRBV5-1 and TRBJ2-1; D perhaps matches TRBD1 (6 bases). The CDR3: CASSFRDTSYNEQFF. Written as DNA, the CDR3 is TGCGCCAGCAGCTTCCGGGACACCTCCTACAATGAGCAGTTCTTC. The full variable domain, completed using reference TRBV5-1 and TRBJ2-1, is KAGVTQTPRYLIKTRGQQVTLSCSPISGHRSVSWYQQTPGQGLQFLFEYFSETQRNKGNFPGRFSGRQFSNSRSEMNVSTLELGDSALYLCASSFRDTSYNEQFFGPGTRLTVL.